The clone carrying this T cell receptor beta chain appeared many times. The read finishes 3 residues shy of the CDR3 end, and the germline J gene is used to complete it. TCRdb's copy holds only in-frame clones and misses some; the assay was immunoSEQ multiplex PCR. The sample has tens of thousands of clones, none seen only once. This specimen comes from a study of T cell clonality in common variable immunodeficiency. Caucasian heritage predominated among both patients and controls. Each donor provided about 5 to 9 ml of heparinized whole blood. CDR1 and CDR2 from the germline V gene are SGHAT and FQNNGV. With 1 base clipped from V and 4 bases from J, the junction kept 6 bases outside the gene matches. CDR3 size: 15 residues.

The V gene is TRBV11-2, the J gene TRBJ1-2; 7 positions agree with TRBD1. This TCR came from a person aged 18 to 70 in good health. The sample was peripheral blood mononuclear cells. CDR3 residues: CASSLGPRTGYGYTF. The part of the CDR3 DNA that was read is TGTGCCAGCAGCTTAGGGCCAAGGACAGGCTATGGC. The whole variable domain, remainder taken from reference TRBV11-2 and TRBJ1-2, is EAGVAQSPRYKIIEKRQSVAFWCNPISGHATLYWYQQILGQGPKLLIQFQNNGVVDDSQLPKDRFSAERLKGVDSTLKIQPAKLEDSAVYLCASSLGPRTGYGYTFGSGTRLTVV.